The clone carrying this T cell receptor (beta chain) was counted ten times or more. The antigen is undetermined. V lost 7 bases and J lost 0, with 10 bases in between. The length of the CDR3 is 14 residues. Germline CDR1 reads SGHTA; CDR2 reads FQGNSA. This entry is derived from a study of CD8 T cells in ankylosing spondylitis. Findings of the study overall: CD8+ cells made up the disease-linked clones, which were relatively rare in peripheral blood. Disease-linked clones were reportedly significantly enriched in matched ankylosing spondylitis synovial fluid. Some of these motif variants have turned up before, in reports on reactive arthritis synovial fluid and blood. Characteristic of ankylosing spondylitis blood, it appeared, was a TCR beta motif comprising about eight highly homologous variants.

Quantitative 5'-RACE was performed with molecular barcodes, and it yielded the TCR beta libraries. From the 5' RACE reads, TCRdb called clonotypes with MiXCR, one entry per CDR3 protein. The table includes approximately 400,000 distinct CDR3 sequences, roughly 17% detected once. The sequence derives from a male donor with ankylosing spondylitis. The sequencing sample was made of blood, either unsorted or a sorted T cell fraction (not recorded which). The rearrangement joins TRBV7-2 to TRBJ2-1, with D uncertain. The CDR3 loop is CASTRGFSYNEQFF. Written as DNA, the CDR3 is TGTGCCAGCACCAGAGGATTCTCCTACAATGAGCAGTTCTTC.